The clone carrying this TCR beta chain was seen a single time. Assay used: immunoSEQ multiplex PCR; TCRdb lists only in-frame clones, some missing. The sample yields tens of thousands of clones, roughly 82% seen once. The data stem from a study of blood T cell repertoires in COVID-19. Study-level information: Samples representing acute and convalescent COVID-19 were sourced from the United States, Italy and Spain. Sources were T cells, B-cell-depleted T cells, or PBMCs; the material itself was cDNA or gDNA.

The junction had 11 bases not matched to a gene; V was cut back by 5 bases and J by 8 bases. The CDR3 has 15 residues. Per the germline V gene, CDR1 is SGHKS and CDR2 is YYEKEE (reference sequence). The chain combines TRBV5-5 with TRBJ2-2, with 8 positions matching TRBD2. The material sequenced was peripheral blood. The receptor was derived from a human donor in a cohort sampled during active COVID-19. The chain's CDR3 is CASREYSGASGELFF. The CDR3 DNA sequence: TGTGCCAGCAGGGAGTATAGCGGGGCGTCGGGGGAGCTGTTTTTT.